This T cell receptor beta chain was captured in a study of response to subunit inactivated influenza vaccine. General study findings and limits: After each seasonal influenza vaccination, few new T cells are recruited, the authors suggested.

TCRdb ran MiXCR on the RT-PCR reads and lists one entry per CDR3 protein. The data hold roughly 700,000 distinct CDR3 sequences, with more than 15% observed a single time. V lost 4 bases to trimming and J lost 1 base; unmatched junction nucleotides: 6. CDR3 length equals 15 residues. Remarks on this clonotype: Its antigen is currently unknown.

The sample consisted of PBMCs from blood, taken 12 days after vaccination. V is TRBV12-3 or TRBV12-4 and J is TRBJ2-7, with 8 bases that match TRBD2. The origin of this receptor is a man aged 50 to 59 who received an inactivated influenza vaccine. This CDR3 is CASSSTAGGSYEQYF. CDR3 nucleotides: TGTGCCAGCAGTTCCACGGCGGGGGGTTCCTACGAGCAGTACTTC.